Presented here are 10 T cell receptor beta chains from one specimen sequenced in a study of blood T cell repertoires in COVID-19. Sequencing used immunoSEQ multiplex PCR; TCRdb keeps in-frame clones, though not all of them. In the table there are 200,000 to 250,000 clones, roughly 85% of which are singletons. The sequencing sample was made of peripheral blood. These TCRs come from a woman in her 70s with COVID-19, enrolled during active disease.

The V gene is TRBV4-3, the J gene TRBJ1-2; tentatively, D is TRBD1 (5 bases). Germline CDR1 LGHNA, CDR2 YSLEER. The V end lost 2 bases, the J end lost 4 bases, and 14 bases lay between the germline ends. This CDR3 has 15 amino acids. In nucleotides, the CDR3 is TGCGCCAGCAGCCAACCTCCGACAGAAACCTATGGCTACACCTTC. Protein sequence: CASSQPPTETYGYTF.

The chain uses TRBV19 and TRBJ2-2; no clear D gene. CDR1 LNHDA and CDR2 SQIVND come from the germline V gene (reference sequence). The CDR3 is 13 residues long. V lost 3 bases, J lost 6 bases, and 8 bases lay in between. In DNA form, the CDR3 reads TGTGCCAGTAGTATTTCGGCGGCCGGGGAGCTGTTTTTT. It specifies CASSISAAGELFF.

The rearrangement links TRBV11-3 to TRBJ2-3; perhaps TRBD1 as D (5 bases). Trimming removed 0 bases at V and 6 bases at J, with 13 bases between. From germline, CDR1 is SGHNT and CDR2 YENEEA. The CDR3 is made up of 15 amino acids. This CDR3 is CASSLDGRVLDTQYF. CDR3 DNA sequence: TGTGCCAGCAGCTTAGACGGCAGGGTATTGGATACGCAGTATTTT. The full variable domain, rest sourced from reference TRBV11-3 and TRBJ2-3, is EAGVVQSPRYKIIEKKQPVAFWCNPISGHNTLYWYLQNLGQGPELLIRYENEEAVDDSQLPKDRFSAERLKGVDSTLKIQPAELGDSAVYLCASSLDGRVLDTQYFGPGTRLTVL.

The CDR3 DNA reads as TGCAGCGTCGCTCCTACTAGCGGAAAAGAGACCCAGTACTTC. This sequence encodes CSVAPTSGKETQYF. V usage is TRBV29-1 and J usage is TRBJ2-5; 8 bases fit TRBD2. The CDR3 is made up of 14 amino acids. CDR1 is SQVTM, CDR2 ANQGSEA, per germline. V lost 6 bases and J lost 3; bases outside the gene matches: 9.

The chain has TRBV19 and TRBJ1-5; 7 bases align to TRBD1. Looked up from germline, CDR1 is LNHDA and CDR2 is SQIVND (reference sequence). The CDR3 consists of 13 residues. V lost 6 bases and J lost 5; bases outside the gene matches: 4. The CDR3 sequence: CASRRDSYQPQHF. In nucleotides, the CDR3 is TGTGCCAGTAGACGGGACAGCTATCAGCCCCAGCATTTT.

The chain has TRBV4-3 and TRBJ2-1; 9 nucleotides line up with TRBD2. The CDR3 consists of 18 residues. Germline V gives CDR1 LGHNA, CDR2 YSLEER. Losses at the gene ends were 0 bases for V and 0 bases for J; bases not matched to a gene: 6. CDR3 bases: TGCGCCAGCAGCCAAGATAGGGTTAGCGGGAGCTCCTACAATGAGCAGTTCTTC. This sequence encodes CASSQDRVSGSSYNEQFF.

The CDR3 spells CASSNLEAQHF. CDR3 DNA: TGTGCCAGCAGTAACCTGGAGGCCCAGCATTTT. V and J are TRBV6-1 and TRBJ1-5; unclear D gene. Germline V gives CDR1 MNHNS, CDR2 SASEGT. CDR3 length equals 11 residues. V was pared by 5 bases and J by 11 bases, with 10 bases between.

As DNA, the CDR3 is TGTGCCAGCAGCATGGGGGACAGGGCGGCTGGCTACACCTTC. Translating it yields CASSMGDRAAGYTF. The chain links TRBV5-8 to TRBJ1-2; 9 positions agree with TRBD1. This CDR3 contains 14 residues. V dropped 4 bases and J dropped 7; count of bases not matched to a gene: 8. CDR1 and CDR2 (germline): SGHTS, YDEGEE.

In this sample, this clone turned up many times. V usage is TRBV7-2 and J usage is TRBJ1-2, with 12 bases lining up with TRBD1. The V segment lost 3 bases and the J segment 7 bases; nucleotides outside the gene matches: 6. This CDR3 is built from 15 residues. In germline, CDR1 is SGHTA, CDR2 FQGNSA. The CDR3 nucleotides are TGTGCCAGCAGCTTTAAGGGACAGGGGGCGCGTGGCTACACCTTC. This gives the protein CASSFKGQGARGYTF.

The CDR3 spells CASSQGEGTEAFF. The DNA for the CDR3 is TGTGCCAGCAGCCAAGGAGAGGGCACTGAAGCTTTCTTT. This chain links TRBV3-1 (or the pseudogene TRBV3-2) with TRBJ1-1, with D uncertain. CDR1 LGHDT and CDR2 YNNKEL come from the germline V gene (reference sequence). V lost 1 base and J lost 4, with 7 bases in between. There are 13 residues in the CDR3.